This record covers a single T cell receptor beta chain. The germline CDR1 and CDR2 sequences are MDHEN and SYDVKM. CDR3 length: 15 residues. Trimming stripped 3 bases from V and 4 bases from J, with 15 bases between. Single viable CD3+CD4+CD8-CD45RO+ cells were sorted as the memory CD4+ T cells. Some clones are missing from TCRdb's copy, which holds only in-frame ones; the method was immunoSEQ multiplex PCR. The repertoire includes around 53,000 clones, over 70% of them detected once, and roughly 2% sits in the top ten. The data are from a study of memory CD4+ T cells and cytomegalovirus serostatus. This TCR was sampled from an adult in good health and CMV-seropositive. The chain combines TRBV28 with TRBJ2-5; D tentatively reads TRBD1 or TRBD2 (5 bases each). The sequencing sample was made of memory CD4+ T cells from blood. CDR3 residues: CASSLGVTRSETQYF. DNA of the CDR3: TGTGCCAGCAGTTTGGGGGTTACGAGGTCAGAGACCCAGTACTTC. The full variable domain, with the rest looked up from reference TRBV28 and TRBJ2-5, is DVKVTQSSRYLVKRTGEKVFLECVQDMDHENMFWYRQDPGLGLRLIYFSYDVKMKEKGDIPEGYSVSREKKERFSLILESASTNQTSMYLCASSLGVTRSETQYFGPGTRLLVL.